Listed below are T cell receptor beta chains from one sample, sequenced in a study of Graves' ophthalmopathy and Graves' hyperthyroidism. TCRdb ran MiXCR on the multiplex PCR reads and lists one entry per CDR3 protein. The sample has a few hundred thousand distinct CDR3 sequences, 18% seen once; the top ten hold about 1.4%. The sequencing sample was made of peripheral blood. Every receptor here comes from a woman aged 18-29 years with Graves' ophthalmopathy. Each CDR3 is given without its conserved first and last residue. The order of the fields is V gene, CDR3 protein.

TRBV20-1 | SAPSGTATTEQY
TRBV18 | ASSRQSTDTEAF
TRBV19 | ASSILRDRSFSGYGYT
TRBV6-2/TRBV6-3 | ASQRLGEAGELF
TRBV7-8 | ASTNLHGQTGGETQY
TRBV7-2 | ASSPHGPSYEQY
TRBV7-2 | ASSLESNSPLH
TRBV15 | ATSRDRGTFGNTIY
TRBV28 | ASSLNGFVPTTEAF
TRBV19 | ASSMPGRVDEQY
TRBV5-1 | ASSDQGNTGELF
TRBV6-2/TRBV6-3 | ASSYSKREGRWEQY
TRBV5-5 | ASSFRDTTYEQY
TRBV6-2/TRBV6-3 | ASSYGLAGPYEQY
TRBV5-1 | ASSFELWGDEQY
TRBV27 | ASSLSPYPGGYGYT
TRBV29-1 | SVNERSKA